The clone carrying this T cell receptor (beta chain) showed up just once. Its antigen remains unidentified. CDR1 and CDR2 from the germline V gene are LNHDA and SQIVND (reference sequence). The CDR3 consists of 13 residues. V lost 9 bases to trimming and J lost 1 base, with 12 bases between them. The sample originates from a study of cytomegalovirus exposure and HLA in healthy donors. Study summary: Within the Caucasian-associated ancestry cluster were roughly 79% of the approximately 400 genotyped donors.

The PCR ran on 60 Vbeta and 13 Jbeta primers. Measured with immunoSEQ multiplex PCR; TCRdb has only the in-frame clones, and not every one. The table shows over 150,000 clones, with about two thirds occurring only once. Study conclusions and caveats: A later analysis by the authors found several of the most significant clusters apparently linked to common viral pathogens. Available immune exposure information was restricted to CMV serostatus only.

The chain links TRBV19 to TRBJ1-1; a weak D match, TRBD1 (5 bases). The receptor was isolated from a woman under 30 in good health and CMV-seropositive. Material for sequencing was PBMCs. CDR3 sequence reads: CASSTETNTEAFF. The DNA of the CDR3 is TGTGCCAGCTCGACAGAGACGAACACTGAAGCTTTCTTT.